One and the same sample provided the 16 T cell receptor beta chains below, sequenced in a study of response to subunit inactivated influenza vaccine. TCRdb re-called the RT-PCR reads through MiXCR, storing one row per CDR3 protein. The sample consists of about 170,000 distinct CDR3 sequences, approximately 12% of them appearing once. These records were also assigned to another study, of T cells expressing NK-cell markers. That study adds: The cDNA for TCR beta came from 5'RACE template switching with UMIs.

This specimen was CD8+ T cells sorted from PBMCs, taken 11 to 12 days after vaccination. These receptors came from a man aged 50 or older who received an inactivated influenza vaccine.

The chain recombines TRBV30 with TRBJ1-3, with D uncertain. The CDR3 is 14 amino acids. V lost 0 bases to trimming and J lost 4 bases, with 10 bases between them. CDR1 is GTSNPN and CDR2 is SVGIG in the germline V gene (reference sequence). CDR3 protein: CAWSVLELGNTIYF. CDR3 nucleotide sequence: TGTGCCTGGAGTGTACTCGAGCTCGGAAACACCATATATTTT.

This clonotype has ten or more counts. The chain links TRBV7-6 to TRBJ1-2; 10 bases map to TRBD1. This CDR3 has 16 residues. The germline V gene encodes CDR1 SGHVS and CDR2 FNYEAQ. V shed 1 base and J 6 bases; nucleotides not matched to a gene: 8. The CDR3 loop is CASSLGGQGRVHGYTF. The DNA for the CDR3 is TGTGCCAGCAGCTTAGGGGGACAGGGGAGGGTGCATGGCTACACCTTC. The entire variable domain, with the rest obtained from reference TRBV7-6 and TRBJ1-2, is as follows: GAGVSQSPRYKVTKRGQDVALRCDPISGHVSLYWYRQALGQGPEFLTYFNYEAQQDKSGLPNDRFSAERPEGSISTLTIQRTEQRDSAMYRCASSLGGQGRVHGYTFGSGTRLTVV.

This clonotype was detected only a few times. In DNA, the CDR3 is TGTGCCAGCAGTTACGCGGGAGAGCTCAATGAGCAGTTCTTC. This translates into CASSYAGELNEQFF. The gene calls are TRBV6-2 or TRBV6-3 and TRBJ2-1; 7 bases are a match to TRBD2. After removal of 2 bases from V and 6 bases from J, the junction contained 4 bases not matched to a gene. This CDR3 is built from 14 residues. The V gene's germline CDR1 is MNHEY and CDR2 SVGEGT.

Only a few counts were recorded for this clonotype. The chain employs TRBV9 and TRBJ2-5; TRBD1 aligns across 7 bases. This CDR3 has 14 amino acids. The V gene end was trimmed by 9 bases and the J gene end by 3 bases; junction bases not matched to a gene: 11. Germline CDR1 is SGDLS and CDR2 is YYNGEE. CDR3 nucleotide sequence: TGTGCCACTTCCCCGACAGGGAGAGAAGAGACCCAGTACTTC. Translating it yields CATSPTGREETQYF.

The sample holds a few counts of this clonotype. The J gene is TRBJ2-1, the V gene TRBV7-9, with a tentative D call TRBD2 (5 bases). Trimming left V 0 bases short and J 2 bases short, with 8 bases between. CDR1 is SEHNR and CDR2 is FQNEAQ in the germline V gene (reference sequence). The CDR3 spans 15 residues. CDR3 loop: CASSLAVGAYNEQFF. In DNA form, the CDR3 reads TGTGCCAGCAGCTTAGCAGTGGGAGCCTACAATGAGCAGTTCTTC. The full variable domain, in which reference TRBV7-9 and TRBJ2-1 provide the parts outside the CDR3, is DTGVSQNPRHKITKRGQNVTFRCDPISEHNRLYWYRQTLGQGPEFLTYFQNEAQLEKSRLLSDRFSAERPKGSFSTLEIQRTEQGDSAMYLCASSLAVGAYNEQFFGPGTRLTVL.

The chain couples TRBV20-1 to TRBJ2-7; the match to TRBD1 covers 11 bases. Germline CDR1 and CDR2: DFQATT and SNEGSKA (reference sequence). The CDR3 loop spans 14 amino acids. Trimming cost V 5 bases and J 4 bases; bases outside gene matches: 7. The CDR3 coding sequence is TGCAGTGCTGACCACCGGGACAGGGGGTACGAGCAGTACTTC. This translates into CSADHRDRGYEQYF.

This chain uses TRBV11-2 with TRBJ2-5; 11 bases line up with TRBD2. There are 16 residues in the CDR3. V trimming: 5 bases; J trimming: 4 bases; junction bases outside the gene matches: 9. The germline V gene has CDR1 SGHAT and CDR2 FQNNGV. The CDR3 DNA follows: TGTGCCAGCAGCGAATTAGCGGGAGGGCCGGGAGAGACCCAGTACTTC. This encodes CASSELAGGPGETQYF.

This clonotype was detected a few times. The chain carries TRBV7-9 and TRBJ2-5; D is ambiguous. The V gene lost 8 bases and the J gene lost 5 bases, with 15 bases spanning the gap. The CDR3 totals 13 residues. Looked up from germline, CDR1 is SEHNR and CDR2 is FQNEAQ (reference sequence). CDR3: CASGQSIGETQYF. CDR3 nucleotides: TGTGCCAGCGGCCAGAGTATCGGGGAGACCCAGTACTTC.

This clonotype was detected ten times or more. The rearrangement links TRBV27 to TRBJ2-3, with a tentative D call TRBD1 (5 bases). The CDR3 is made up of 15 amino acids. Germline CDR1 MNHEY, CDR2 SMNVEV (reference sequence). Trimming took off 5 bases at V and 0 bases at J, with 12 bases between the two ends. This CDR3 is CASSLRQISTDTQYF. In nucleotides, the CDR3 is TGTGCCAGCAGTCTCCGACAGATAAGCACAGATACGCAGTATTTT.

This clonotype was counted a few times. This chain uses TRBV20-1 with TRBJ2-1, with TRBD1 matching over 7 bases. Germline V gives CDR1 DFQATT, CDR2 SNEGSKA (reference sequence). The length of the CDR3 is 14 residues. J lost 1 base, V lost 5 bases, and 5 bases had no gene match. Here the CDR3 reads CSAVPGQSYNEQFF. The CDR3, as DNA: TGCAGTGCTGTCCCGGGACAGTCCTACAATGAGCAGTTCTTC.

The rearrangement joins TRBV27 to TRBJ2-1; 9 bases fit TRBD1. The CDR3 spans 15 residues. Germline CDR1 reads MNHEY; CDR2 reads SMNVEV (reference sequence). The V segment lost 4 bases and the J segment 6 bases; nucleotides outside the gene matches: 7. CDR3 protein: CASSWNRGRINEQFF. In DNA, the CDR3 is TGTGCCAGCAGTTGGAACAGGGGGCGCATCAATGAGCAGTTCTTC.

This clonotype was seen repeatedly, ten times or more. V usage is TRBV30 and J usage is TRBJ1-6, with unresolved D. CDR1 and CDR2 from the germline V gene are GTSNPN and SVGIG (reference sequence). The CDR3 covers 15 residues. Trimming took 5 bases from V and 8 from J, leaving 19 bases between them. Here the CDR3 DNA reads TGTGCCTGGTCCAAACTCCGGATGGAGGATTCACCCCTCCACTTT. Its protein is CAWSKLRMEDSPLHF. Based on the CDR3 plus reference TRBV30 and TRBJ1-6, the full variable domain is SQTIHQWPATLVQPVGSPLSLECTVEGTSNPNLYWYRQAAGRGLQLLFYSVGIGQISSEVPQNLSASRPQDRQFILSSKKLLLSDSGFYLCAWSKLRMEDSPLHFGNGTRLTVT.

This clonotype was seen ten or more times. This chain links TRBV7-9 with TRBJ1-1; no reliable D call. Germline lookup yields CDR1 SEHNR and CDR2 FQNEAQ (reference sequence). This CDR3 has 12 amino acids. V was cut by 5 bases and J by 7 bases, with 11 bases left in between. Here the CDR3 DNA reads TGTGCCAGCAGCGATCAATACAGTGAAGCTTTCTTT. Translated, it gives CASSDQYSEAFF.

The V and J genes are TRBV7-2 and TRBJ2-7; a weak D match, TRBD2 (5 bases). The V gene lost 6 bases and the J gene lost 4 bases, with 19 bases spanning the gap. The CDR3 covers 15 residues. Germline V gene lookup returns CDR1 SGHTA and CDR2 FQGNSA. CDR3 sequence (DNA): TGTGCCAGCAGTCGCCCTACCCGAGGGTTTTACGAGCAGTACTTC. Translation: CASSRPTRGFYEQYF.

This clonotype was seen many times. The chain combines TRBV7-9 with TRBJ1-2, with 7 bases identical to TRBD1. This CDR3 is built from 13 residues. V was pared by 3 bases and J by 4 bases, with 2 bases of the junction left unmatched. The germline V gene encodes CDR1 SEHNR and CDR2 FQNEAQ (reference sequence). In DNA, the CDR3 is TGTGCCAGCAGCTTGGGACAGCTCTATGGCTACACCTTC. This gives the protein CASSLGQLYGYTF.

V usage is TRBV13 and J usage is TRBJ2-1, with a weak D call TRBD2 (5 bases). This CDR3 has 16 residues. The germline V and J ends were trimmed by 0 bases and 1 base, with 10 bases remaining between them. Germline lookup yields CDR1 PRHDT and CDR2 FYEKMQ (reference sequence). CDR3 sequence (DNA): TGTGCCAGCAGCTTAGGGCGGGCCCCTTCCTACAATGAGCAGTTCTTC. Translating it yields CASSLGRAPSYNEQFF.